This T cell receptor (beta chain) was identified in a study of vaccination effects on CD4 cells after COVID-19. Study summary: Samples were taken post-vaccine, and their median timing was 72 days after the second dose.

This clone was seen a few times. Its antigen is undetermined. Prior to sequencing, the ViraFEST assay stimulated PBMC with viral peptide pools, which expanded the antigen-specific CD4+ T cells. Investigators separated out CD4+ T cells once approximately 10 days of culture had passed. Of the BNT162b2 and mRNA-1273 vaccines, participants received two doses of one or the other. On day 3 and again on day 7, half the medium was replaced with IL-2 medium. The length of the CDR3 is 13 residues. Only in-frame clones appear in the TCRdb table, and some are missing; sequencing was by immunoSEQ multiplex PCR. The profile shows around 69,000 clones, around 69% of them singletons.

The source of this sequence is a human donor who received a COVID-19 vaccine. The sequences come from CD4+ T cells from PBMCs cultured with HCoV-229E spike peptides, collected after COVID-19 vaccination. The chain joins TRBV7-5 to TRBJ1-2. TRBV7-5 is a recognized pseudogene. The CDR3 nucleotides are TGTGCCTCCCTTGCCGAGAGGGTCTATGGCTACACCTTC. This translates into CASLAERVYGYTF.